The 20 T cell receptor beta chains listed next were all sequenced from one sample in a study of shared clonotypes between healthy human individuals. Assay: immunoSEQ multiplex PCR; the TCRdb copy retains only in-frame clones and omits some. The sample lists roughly 2.4 million clones, more than 90% occurring once. The source material was naive CD4+ T cells sorted from blood. The subset is: CD45RA+ positively selected. Receptors originate from a man between 18 and 35 years old in good health.

The rearrangement links TRBV11-2 to TRBJ2-7; 9 positions match TRBD1. This CDR3 has 15 residues. The V segment lost 3 bases and the J segment 7 bases; nucleotides outside the gene matches: 10. CDR1 SGHAT and CDR2 FQNNGV come from the germline V gene. Written as DNA, the CDR3 is TGTGCCAGCAGCTTTAGGGGGGACAGGGCCTCGGAGCAGTACTTC. Translation gives CASSFRGDRASEQYF.

V gene TRBV5-3 combines with J gene TRBJ1-1, with a possible D match to TRBD1 (6 bases). TRBV5-3 is assigned to the ORF class and has an uncertain function. V lost 0 bases and J lost 3, with 9 bases in between. CDR3 size: 14 residues. CDR3 DNA: TGTGCCAGAAGCTTGGCAGGGGAATACACTGAAGCTTTCTTT. Translated: CARSLAGEYTEAFF.

A remark on this clone: This specimen includes other DNA sequences encoding the same CDR3. The chain joins TRBV6-5 to TRBJ2-5; the match to TRBD1 covers 9 bases. V shed 2 bases, J shed 2 bases, and the junction held 3 bases outside the gene matches. The CDR3 consists of 15 residues. From germline, CDR1 is MNHEY and CDR2 SVGAGI. The CDR3 sequence: CASSYLGQGQETQYF. In DNA, the CDR3 is TGTGCCAGCAGTTACCTGGGACAGGGTCAAGAGACCCAGTACTTC.

The gene calls are TRBV11-2 and TRBJ2-2; D ambiguous. The germline V and J ends were trimmed by 5 bases and 1 base, with 5 bases remaining between them. CDR3 size: 13 residues. Germline lookup yields CDR1 SGHAT and CDR2 FQNNGV. The CDR3 coding sequence is TGTGCCAGCAGCCAGAGGAACACCGGGGAGCTGTTTTTT. Amino acid sequence: CASSQRNTGELFF.

J is TRBJ2-6 and V is TRBV27; 10 bases fit TRBD1. Germline V lookup: CDR1 MNHEY, CDR2 SMNVEV (reference sequence). The CDR3 loop spans 18 amino acids. The junction had 8 bases not matched to a gene; V was cut back by 3 bases and J by 3 bases. DNA for the CDR3: TGTGCCAGCAGTTTCGGACAGGGGGTATATCGTGGGGCCAACGTCCTGACTTTC. Amino acids: CASSFGQGVYRGANVLTF.

The chain recombines TRBV19 with TRBJ2-3; TRBD2 agrees at 11 bases. CDR1 and CDR2 from the germline V gene are LNHDA and SQIVND (reference sequence). The V gene end was trimmed by 3 bases and the J gene end by 2 bases; junction bases not matched to a gene: 1. The CDR3 covers 15 residues. The CDR3 loop is CASSMGLAVTDTQYF. CDR3 DNA: TGTGCCAGTAGTATGGGACTAGCGGTCACAGATACGCAGTATTTT.

This clone has more than one count but fewer than ten. This sequence joins TRBV30 and TRBJ1-1; D ambiguous. Germline loops: CDR1 GTSNPN, CDR2 SVGIG (reference sequence). The V and J ends lost 4 bases and 0 bases respectively, with 6 bases between them. This CDR3 region has 12 residues. In DNA form, the CDR3 reads TGTGCCTGGATGTTCTTGAACACTGAAGCTTTCTTT. Its protein product is CAWMFLNTEAFF.

This chain joins TRBV7-2 and TRBJ2-1; TRBD2 agrees at 11 bases. V gave up 5 bases and J gave up 0 bases; unmatched junction bases: 6. CDR1 is SGHTA and CDR2 is FQGNSA in the germline V gene. The CDR3 loop spans 17 amino acids. The CDR3 here is CASSAPLAGGSYNEQFF. CDR3 bases: TGTGCCAGCAGCGCGCCCCTAGCGGGAGGCTCCTACAATGAGCAGTTCTTC.

CDR3 in amino acids: CASSSGVDGNRQPQHF. In DNA form, the CDR3 reads TGTGCCAGCAGCTCGGGCGTAGACGGGAACCGGCAGCCCCAGCATTTT. The genes are TRBV5-5 and TRBJ1-5; D call uncertain. The CDR3 is 16 amino acids. Germline V CDR1 and CDR2: SGHKS, YYEKEE (reference sequence). V was pared by 3 bases and J by 7 bases, with 20 bases between.

This chain connects TRBV4-1 to TRBJ2-7; the D is unclear. The CDR3 is made up of 14 amino acids. CDR1 MGHRA and CDR2 YSYEKL come from the germline V gene. Trimming pared 2 bases from V and 2 bases from J, leaving 10 bases between. This CDR3 reads CASSQSPVAYEQYF. Written as DNA, the CDR3 is TGCGCCAGCAGCCAATCACCGGTTGCCTACGAGCAGTACTTC.

The gene calls are TRBV9 and TRBJ2-1; TRBD2 aligns across 9 bases. Trimming removed 0 bases from V and 7 bases from J; junction bases left unmatched: 8. The CDR3 contains 16 residues. Germline CDR1 is SGDLS and CDR2 is YYNGEE. CDR3 in DNA: TGTGCCAGCAGCGTAGTAGGAGCGGGAGGTATGAATGAGCAGTTCTTC. This translates into CASSVVGAGGMNEQFF.

The V and J genes are TRBV5-1 and TRBJ1-2; maybe TRBD1 (6 bases). V was shortened by 3 bases and J by 8 bases, with 14 bases between the two germline ends. Looked up from germline, CDR1 is SGHRS and CDR2 is YFSETQ. The CDR3 totals 13 residues. This CDR3 reads CASSSDSPGGYTF. The CDR3 DNA reads TGCGCCAGCAGCTCGGACAGCCCGGGAGGCTACACCTTC. The complete variable domain, with remaining parts taken from reference TRBV5-1 and TRBJ1-2, reads KAGVTQTPRYLIKTRGQQVTLSCSPISGHRSVSWYQQTPGQGLQFLFEYFSETQRNKGNFPGRFSGRQFSNSRSEMNVSTLELGDSALYLCASSSDSPGGYTFGSGTRLTVV.

This clone has a handful of counts. The gene calls are TRBV29-1 and TRBJ1-1, with D perhaps matching TRBD1 (5 bases). The CDR3 runs to 16 residues. CDR1 is SQVTM, CDR2 ANQGSEA, per germline. The V end was cut by 3 bases, the J end by 0 bases, with 17 bases between. CDR3 residues: CSVEDWGEGMNTEAFF. The CDR3 nucleotides read TGCAGCGTTGAGGATTGGGGGGAAGGGATGAACACTGAAGCTTTCTTT.

This clone was counted a single time. V gene TRBV18 combines with J gene TRBJ1-5; 9 positions agree with TRBD1. This CDR3 contains 15 residues. Trimming cost V 2 bases and J 6 bases; bases outside gene matches: 5. The V gene's germline CDR1 is KGHSH and CDR2 LQKENI. The chain's CDR3 is CASSPGTGMFQPQHF. CDR3 sequence (DNA): TGTGCCAGCTCACCAGGGACAGGGATGTTTCAGCCCCAGCATTTT.

The chain employs TRBV4-3 and TRBJ2-1, with 8 bases lining up with TRBD2. The CDR3 covers 18 residues. In germline, CDR1 is LGHNA, CDR2 YSLEER. V lost 0 bases and J lost 1; bases outside the gene matches: 8. The CDR3 sequence: CASSQDLGGGNSYNEQFF. The CDR3, as DNA: TGCGCCAGCAGCCAAGATCTTGGCGGGGGGAATTCCTACAATGAGCAGTTCTTC.

This clone came up a few times. The chain employs TRBV6-6 and TRBJ1-5; D remains ambiguous. The V and J ends lost 6 bases and 4 bases respectively, with 7 bases between them. CDR1 and CDR2 from the germline V gene are MNHNY and SVGAGI (reference sequence). There are 12 residues in the CDR3. The CDR3 region has the DNA TGTGCCAGCAGCCCCATGAATCAGCCCCAGCATTTT. Translated, it gives CASSPMNQPQHF.

Worth noting for this clone: Other DNA sequences from this sample encode an identical CDR3 as well. The rearrangement links TRBV19 to TRBJ1-5; no definite D call. V lost 6 bases and J lost 0, with 3 bases in between. This CDR3 region has 12 residues. The germline gives CDR1 LNHDA, CDR2 SQIVND (reference sequence). The CDR3 sequence: CASRGSNQPQHF. The CDR3 nucleotides are TGTGCCAGTAGGGGTAGCAATCAGCCCCAGCATTTT.

The chain couples TRBV5-1 to TRBJ2-7; 13 bases align to TRBD2. Unmatched junction bases numbered 12, after V lost 0 bases and J lost 0 bases. The CDR3 extends over 20 amino acids. In germline, CDR1 is SGHRS, CDR2 YFSETQ. The CDR3 region has the DNA TGCGCCAGCAGCTTGGCACCGGGACTAGCGGGGAATTGGGGCTCCTACGAGCAGTACTTC. This encodes CASSLAPGLAGNWGSYEQYF.

This chain uses TRBV10-3 with TRBJ2-7; TRBD2 matches 13 bases. The V gene end was trimmed by 6 bases and the J gene end by 6 bases; junction bases not matched to a gene: 8. Germline CDR1 reads ENHRY; CDR2 reads SYGVKD. The CDR3 is made up of 15 amino acids. DNA of the CDR3: TGTGCCATCAGGAGCTCTGGGACTAGCGGGATCGAGCAGTACTTC. Translated: CAIRSSGTSGIEQYF.

V is TRBV27 and J is TRBJ2-1, with D possibly being TRBD2 (6 bases). CDR3 length: 13 residues. Trimming took 3 bases from V and 8 from J, leaving 11 bases between them. Germline CDR1 reads MNHEY; CDR2 reads SMNVEV (reference sequence). The CDR3 DNA reads TGTGCCAGCAGTTTCCGGGGACTGCATGAGCAGTTCTTC. Amino acid sequence: CASSFRGLHEQFF.